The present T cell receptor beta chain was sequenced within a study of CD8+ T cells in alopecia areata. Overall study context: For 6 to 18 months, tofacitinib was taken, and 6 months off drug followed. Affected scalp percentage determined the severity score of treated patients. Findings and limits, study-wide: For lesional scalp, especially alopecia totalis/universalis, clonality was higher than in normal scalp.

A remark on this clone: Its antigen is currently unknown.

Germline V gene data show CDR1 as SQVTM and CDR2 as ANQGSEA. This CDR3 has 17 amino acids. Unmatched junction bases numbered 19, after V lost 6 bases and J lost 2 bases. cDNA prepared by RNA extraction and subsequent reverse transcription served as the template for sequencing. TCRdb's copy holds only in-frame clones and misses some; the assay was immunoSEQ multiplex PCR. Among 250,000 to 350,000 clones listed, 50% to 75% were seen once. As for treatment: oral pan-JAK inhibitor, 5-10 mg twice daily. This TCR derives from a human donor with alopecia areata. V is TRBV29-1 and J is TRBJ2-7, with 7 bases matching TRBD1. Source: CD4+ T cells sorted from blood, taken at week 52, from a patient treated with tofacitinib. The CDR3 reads CSVSQGLLPIPTYEQYF. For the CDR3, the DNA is TGCAGCGTCTCACAGGGGCTACTACCGATTCCGACCTACGAGCAGTACTTC.